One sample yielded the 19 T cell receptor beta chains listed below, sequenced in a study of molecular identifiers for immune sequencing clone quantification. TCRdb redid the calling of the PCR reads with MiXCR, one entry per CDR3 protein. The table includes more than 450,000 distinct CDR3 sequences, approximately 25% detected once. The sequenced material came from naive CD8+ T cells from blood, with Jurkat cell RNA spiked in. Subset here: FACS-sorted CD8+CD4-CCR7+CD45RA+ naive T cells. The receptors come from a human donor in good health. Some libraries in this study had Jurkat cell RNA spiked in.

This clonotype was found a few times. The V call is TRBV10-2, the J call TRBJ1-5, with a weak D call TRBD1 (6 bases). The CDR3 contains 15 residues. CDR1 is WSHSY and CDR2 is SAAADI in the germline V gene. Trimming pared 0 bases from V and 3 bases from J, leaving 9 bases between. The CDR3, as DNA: TGCGCCAGCAGTGAGTCCGGACAGTACAATCAGCCCCAGCATTTT. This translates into CASSESGQYNQPQHF.

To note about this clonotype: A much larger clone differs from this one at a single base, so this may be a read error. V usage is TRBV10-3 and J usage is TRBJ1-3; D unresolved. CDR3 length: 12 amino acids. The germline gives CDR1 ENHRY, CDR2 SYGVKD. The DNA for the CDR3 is TGTGCCATCGGTGAGCCCCAAGACACCATATATTTT. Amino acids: CAIGEPQDTIYF.

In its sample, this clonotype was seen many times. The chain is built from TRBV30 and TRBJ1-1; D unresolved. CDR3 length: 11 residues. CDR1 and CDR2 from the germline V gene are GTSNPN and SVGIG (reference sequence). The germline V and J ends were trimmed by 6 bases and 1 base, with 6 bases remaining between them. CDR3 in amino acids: CACTPNTEAFF. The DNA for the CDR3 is TGTGCCTGTACACCGAACACTGAAGCTTTCTTT.

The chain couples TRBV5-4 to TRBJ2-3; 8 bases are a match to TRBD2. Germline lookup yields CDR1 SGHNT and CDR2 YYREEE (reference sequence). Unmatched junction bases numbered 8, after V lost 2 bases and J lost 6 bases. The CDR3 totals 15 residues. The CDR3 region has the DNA TGTGCCAGCAGCTTTAGCGGGACCCGGCGGGATACGCAGTATTTT. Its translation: CASSFSGTRRDTQYF.

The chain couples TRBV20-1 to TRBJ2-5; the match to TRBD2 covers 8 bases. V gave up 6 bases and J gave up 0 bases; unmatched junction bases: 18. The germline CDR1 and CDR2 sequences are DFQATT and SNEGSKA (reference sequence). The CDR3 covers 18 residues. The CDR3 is CSAPDSQRETTYQETQYF. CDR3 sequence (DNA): TGCAGTGCCCCTGATAGCCAGCGGGAGACCACGTACCAAGAGACCCAGTACTTC.

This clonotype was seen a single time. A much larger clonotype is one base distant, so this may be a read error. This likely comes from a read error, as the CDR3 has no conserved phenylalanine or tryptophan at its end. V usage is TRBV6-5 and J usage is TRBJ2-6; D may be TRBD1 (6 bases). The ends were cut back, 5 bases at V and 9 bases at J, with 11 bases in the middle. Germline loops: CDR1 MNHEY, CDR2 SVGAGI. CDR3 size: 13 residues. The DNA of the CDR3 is TGTGCCAGCAGTCTTGACAGGAGCAACGTCCTGACTGTC. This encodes CASSLDRSNVLTV.

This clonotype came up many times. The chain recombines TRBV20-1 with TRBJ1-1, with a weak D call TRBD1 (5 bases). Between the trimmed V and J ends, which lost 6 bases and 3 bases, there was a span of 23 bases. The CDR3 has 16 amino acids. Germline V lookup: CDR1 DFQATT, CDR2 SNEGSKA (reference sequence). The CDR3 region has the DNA TGCAGTGCCCACCGCAGGGAGCTAGGTGGAGACACTGAAGCTTTCTTT. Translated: CSAHRRELGGDTEAFF.

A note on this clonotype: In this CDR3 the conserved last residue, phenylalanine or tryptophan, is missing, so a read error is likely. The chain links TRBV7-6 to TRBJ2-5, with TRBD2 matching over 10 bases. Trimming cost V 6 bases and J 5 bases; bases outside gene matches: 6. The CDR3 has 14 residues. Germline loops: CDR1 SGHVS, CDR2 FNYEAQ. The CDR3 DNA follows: TGTGCCAGCAGGACAACTAGCGGGGTTGAGACCCAGTACTGC. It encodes CASRTTSGVETQYC.

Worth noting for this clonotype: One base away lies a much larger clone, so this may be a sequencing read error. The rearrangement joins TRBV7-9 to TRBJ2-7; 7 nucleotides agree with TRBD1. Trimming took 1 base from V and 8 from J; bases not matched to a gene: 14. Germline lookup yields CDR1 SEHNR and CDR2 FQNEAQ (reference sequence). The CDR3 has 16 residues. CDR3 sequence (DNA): TGTGCCAGCAGCTTAGGGGTTGCTAGTACAGGGGTCAAGCAGTACTTC. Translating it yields CASSLGVASTGVKQYF.

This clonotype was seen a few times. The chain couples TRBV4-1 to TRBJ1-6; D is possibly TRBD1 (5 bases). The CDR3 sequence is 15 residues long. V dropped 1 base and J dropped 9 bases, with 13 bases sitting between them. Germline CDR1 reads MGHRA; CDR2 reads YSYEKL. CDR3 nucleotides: TGCGCCAGCAGCCAAGTATCAGGGTCAGGTTCACCCCTCCACTTT. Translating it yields CASSQVSGSGSPLHF.

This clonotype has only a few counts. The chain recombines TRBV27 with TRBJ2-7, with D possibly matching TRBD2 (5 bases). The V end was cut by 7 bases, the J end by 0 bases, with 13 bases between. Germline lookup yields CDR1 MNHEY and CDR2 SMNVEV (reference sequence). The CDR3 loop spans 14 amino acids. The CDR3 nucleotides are TGTGCCAGCAAGGGAAGAGGGAGCTCCTACGAGCAGTACTTC. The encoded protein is CASKGRGSSYEQYF.

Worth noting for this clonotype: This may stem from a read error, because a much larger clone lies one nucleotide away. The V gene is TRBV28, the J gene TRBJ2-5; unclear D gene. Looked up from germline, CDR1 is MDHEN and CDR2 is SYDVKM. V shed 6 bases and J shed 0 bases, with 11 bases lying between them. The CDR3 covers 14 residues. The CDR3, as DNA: TGTGCCAGCAGCCATTGCGAGGACCAAGAGACCCAGTACTTC. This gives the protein CASSHCEDQETQYF.

In nucleotides, the CDR3 is TGTGCCAGCAGCTCACAGGGGTGGGACACTGAAGCTTTCTTT. Residues: CASSSQGWDTEAFF. The chain carries TRBV5-6 and TRBJ1-1; TRBD1 agrees at 7 bases. V was pared by 3 bases and J by 3 bases, with 5 bases of the junction left unmatched. CDR3 size: 14 residues. CDR1 SGHDT and CDR2 YYEEEE come from the germline V gene.

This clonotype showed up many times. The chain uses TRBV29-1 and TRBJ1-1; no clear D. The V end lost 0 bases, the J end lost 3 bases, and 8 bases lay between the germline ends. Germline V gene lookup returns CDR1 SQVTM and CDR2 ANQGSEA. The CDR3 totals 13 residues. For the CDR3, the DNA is TGCAGCGTTGAAGAGTCCGGGGACACTGAAGCTTTCTTT. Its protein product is CSVEESGDTEAFF.

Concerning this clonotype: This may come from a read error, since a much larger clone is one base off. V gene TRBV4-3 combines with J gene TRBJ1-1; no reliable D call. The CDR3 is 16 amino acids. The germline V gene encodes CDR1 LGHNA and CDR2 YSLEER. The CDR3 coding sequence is TGCGCCAGCAGCCAAGAGTACAGCTTGGATGGCACTGGAGCTTTCTTT. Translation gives CASSQEYSLDGTGAFF.

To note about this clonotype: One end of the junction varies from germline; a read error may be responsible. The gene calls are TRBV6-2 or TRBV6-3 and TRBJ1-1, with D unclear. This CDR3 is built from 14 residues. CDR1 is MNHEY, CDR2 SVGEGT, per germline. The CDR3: CASPAAGVNPDAFF. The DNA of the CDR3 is TGTGCCAGCCCGGCTGCTGGCGTGAACCCTGACGCTTTCTTT.

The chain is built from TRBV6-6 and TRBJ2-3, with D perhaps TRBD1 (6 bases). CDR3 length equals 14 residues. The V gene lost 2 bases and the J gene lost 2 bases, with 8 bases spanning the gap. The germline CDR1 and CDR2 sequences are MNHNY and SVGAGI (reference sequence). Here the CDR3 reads CASSYQGTTDTQYF. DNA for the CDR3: TGTGCCAGCAGTTACCAGGGGACCACAGATACGCAGTATTTT.

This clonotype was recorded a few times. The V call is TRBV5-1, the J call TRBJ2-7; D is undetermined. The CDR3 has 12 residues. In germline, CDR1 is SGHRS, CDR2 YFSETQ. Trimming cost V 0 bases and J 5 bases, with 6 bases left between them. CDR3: CASSLVMDEQYF. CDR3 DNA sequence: TGCGCCAGCAGCTTGGTGATGGACGAGCAGTACTTC.

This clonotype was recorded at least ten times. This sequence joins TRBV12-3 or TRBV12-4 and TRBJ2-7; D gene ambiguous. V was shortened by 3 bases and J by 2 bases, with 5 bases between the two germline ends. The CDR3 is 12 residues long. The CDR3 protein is CASSFSPYEQYF. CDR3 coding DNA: TGTGCCAGCAGTTTTAGCCCCTACGAGCAGTACTTC.